This section outlines one T cell receptor (beta chain) sequence together with its context. The CDR3 has 13 residues. V shed 3 bases and J 5 bases; nucleotides not matched to a gene: 3. Germline CDR1 DFQATT, CDR2 SNEGSKA (reference sequence). These data are taken from a study of brain metastases from non-small cell lung cancer. Profiling relied on immunoSEQ multiplex PCR, and the TCRdb table lists in-frame clones only, not all of them. Of some 5,000 clones in the sample, roughly 85% were seen once. The clonotype originates from a donor at least 40 years old with non-small cell lung cancer. The genes are TRBV20-1 and TRBJ2-1, with 8 bases identical to TRBD2. Sequenced sample: primary lung tumor tissue. Here the CDR3 reads CSASSGDHNEQFF. Here the CDR3 DNA reads TGCAGTGCTAGTAGCGGGGATCACAATGAGCAGTTCTTC.